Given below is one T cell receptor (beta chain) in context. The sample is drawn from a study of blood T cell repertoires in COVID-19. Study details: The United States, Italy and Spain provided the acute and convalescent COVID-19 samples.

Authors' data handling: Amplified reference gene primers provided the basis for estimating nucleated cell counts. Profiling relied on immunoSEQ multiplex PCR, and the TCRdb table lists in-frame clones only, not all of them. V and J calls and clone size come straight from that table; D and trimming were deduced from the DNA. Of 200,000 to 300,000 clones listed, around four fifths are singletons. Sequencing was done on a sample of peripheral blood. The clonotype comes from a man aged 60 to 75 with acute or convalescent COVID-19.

CDR3 nucleotide sequence: TGTGCTAGTGGTTTAGGTGGAGGACGTAACACTGAAGCTTTCTTT. Translating it yields CASGLGGGRNTEAFF. The chain employs TRBV12-5 and TRBJ1-1; D is ambiguous. V lost 3 bases and J 2 bases, leaving 13 bases between the germline ends. From germline, CDR1 is LGHNT and CDR2 FRNRAP. This CDR3 region has 15 residues.